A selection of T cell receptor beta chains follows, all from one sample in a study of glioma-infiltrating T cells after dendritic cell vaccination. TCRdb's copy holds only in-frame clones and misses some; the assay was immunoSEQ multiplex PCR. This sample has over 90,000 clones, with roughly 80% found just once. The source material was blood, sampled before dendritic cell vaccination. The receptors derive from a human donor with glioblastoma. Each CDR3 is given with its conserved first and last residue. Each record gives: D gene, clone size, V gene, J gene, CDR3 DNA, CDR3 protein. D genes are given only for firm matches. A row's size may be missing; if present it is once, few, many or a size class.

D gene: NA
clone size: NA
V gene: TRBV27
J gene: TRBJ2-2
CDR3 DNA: TGTGCCAGCAAACTGGGCGGGGTTCCCGGGGAGCTGTTTTTT
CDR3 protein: CASKLGGVPGELFF

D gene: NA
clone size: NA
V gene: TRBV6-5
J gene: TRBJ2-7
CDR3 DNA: TGTGCCAGCACCACTCCTCCCATCGAGCAGTACTTC
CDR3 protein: CASTTPPIEQYF

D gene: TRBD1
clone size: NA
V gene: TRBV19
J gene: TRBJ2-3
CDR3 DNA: TGTGCCAGTAGTACACAGGGGGGAACAGATACGCAGTATTTT
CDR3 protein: CASSTQGGTDTQYF

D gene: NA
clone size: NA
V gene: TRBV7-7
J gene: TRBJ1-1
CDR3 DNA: TGTGCTAGCAGCTCAGGGTTGAGGACTGAAGCTTTCTTT
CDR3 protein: CASSSGLRTEAFF

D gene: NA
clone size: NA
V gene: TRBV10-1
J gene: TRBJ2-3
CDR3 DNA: TGCGCCAGCAGTGAGTCCCCAGAAGGCACAGATACGCAGTATTTT
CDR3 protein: CASSESPEGTDTQYF

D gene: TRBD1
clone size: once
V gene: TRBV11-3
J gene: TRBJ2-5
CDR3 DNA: TGTGCCAGCAGCTTAGAAGGTGACAGGGCCCAAGAGACCCAGTACTTC
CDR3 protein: CASSLEGDRAQETQYF

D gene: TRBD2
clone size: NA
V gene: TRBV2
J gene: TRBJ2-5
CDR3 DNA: TGTGCCAGCAATAGCGGCGGGGGGGCCCCAAAGACCCAGTACTTC
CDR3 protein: CASNSGGGAPKTQYF

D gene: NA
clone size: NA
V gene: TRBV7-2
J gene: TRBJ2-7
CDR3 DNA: TGTGCCAGCAGCTTATCAGGGTTTTCCTACGAGCAGTACTTC
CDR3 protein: CASSLSGFSYEQYF

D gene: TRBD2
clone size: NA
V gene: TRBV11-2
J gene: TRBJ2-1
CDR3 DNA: TGTGCCAGCAGCTCCCCGGTTCTAGCGGGGGGTTTTAACAATGAGCAGTTCTTC
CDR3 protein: CASSSPVLAGGFNNEQFF

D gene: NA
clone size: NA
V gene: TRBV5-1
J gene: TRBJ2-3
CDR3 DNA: TGCGCCAGCAGATATCCCGGGACACAAAATACGCAGTATTTT
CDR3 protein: CASRYPGTQNTQYF

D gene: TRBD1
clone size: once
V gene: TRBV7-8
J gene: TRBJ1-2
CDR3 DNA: TGTGCCAGCAGCTCAGAACCGGGACAGATCACTTATGGCTACACCTTC
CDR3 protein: CASSSEPGQITYGYTF

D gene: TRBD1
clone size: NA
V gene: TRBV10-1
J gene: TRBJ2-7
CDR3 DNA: TGCGCCAGCAGTTCGGGGACAGCAACCTACGAGCAGTACTTC
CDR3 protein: CASSSGTATYEQYF

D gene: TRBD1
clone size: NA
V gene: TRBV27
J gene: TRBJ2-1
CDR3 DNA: TGTGCCAGCAGCCTCACCGGGACAGGGGCCAATGAGCAGTTCTTC
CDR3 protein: CASSLTGTGANEQFF

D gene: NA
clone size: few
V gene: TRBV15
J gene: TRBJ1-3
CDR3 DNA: TGTGCCACCTCGTTCGGCTCTGGAAACACCATATATTTT
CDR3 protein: CATSFGSGNTIYF

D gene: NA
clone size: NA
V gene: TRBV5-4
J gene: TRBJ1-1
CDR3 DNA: TGTGCCAGCAGTTACACAGACGGCATGAACACTGAAGCTTTCTTT
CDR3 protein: CASSYTDGMNTEAFF

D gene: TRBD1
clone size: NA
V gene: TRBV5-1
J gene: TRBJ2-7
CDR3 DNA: TGCGCCAGCAGCTTAACAGGGGAACGCTACGAGCAGTACTTC
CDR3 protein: CASSLTGERYEQYF

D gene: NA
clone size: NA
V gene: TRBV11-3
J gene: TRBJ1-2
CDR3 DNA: TGTGCCAGCAGCCTGGGACACCCTAGGGGCTACACCTTC
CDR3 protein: CASSLGHPRGYTF

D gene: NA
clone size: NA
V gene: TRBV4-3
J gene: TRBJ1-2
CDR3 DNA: TGCGCCAGCAGCCAAGATGGGGCAGGGAACTATGGCTACACCTTC
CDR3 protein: CASSQDGAGNYGYTF

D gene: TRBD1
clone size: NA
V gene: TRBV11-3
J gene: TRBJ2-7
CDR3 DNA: TGTGCCAGCAGCTACCAGACAGGGCCCTACGAGCAGTACTTC
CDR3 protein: CASSYQTGPYEQYF

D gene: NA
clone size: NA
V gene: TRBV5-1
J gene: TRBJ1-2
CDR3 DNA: TGCGCCAGCAGCGAGACAGGTGGCGGCTATGGCTACACCTTC
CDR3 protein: CASSETGGGYGYTF

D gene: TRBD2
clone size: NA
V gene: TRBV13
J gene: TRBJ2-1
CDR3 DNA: TGTGCCAGCAGCCGGACCGGGACTAGAGGTTTCTTC
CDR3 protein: CASSRTGTRGFF

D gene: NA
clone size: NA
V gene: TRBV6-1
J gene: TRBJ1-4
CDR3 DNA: TGTGCCAGCAGTTTGGGGGGGGCCGTGGGTGAAAAACTGTTTTTT
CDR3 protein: CASSLGGAVGEKLFF